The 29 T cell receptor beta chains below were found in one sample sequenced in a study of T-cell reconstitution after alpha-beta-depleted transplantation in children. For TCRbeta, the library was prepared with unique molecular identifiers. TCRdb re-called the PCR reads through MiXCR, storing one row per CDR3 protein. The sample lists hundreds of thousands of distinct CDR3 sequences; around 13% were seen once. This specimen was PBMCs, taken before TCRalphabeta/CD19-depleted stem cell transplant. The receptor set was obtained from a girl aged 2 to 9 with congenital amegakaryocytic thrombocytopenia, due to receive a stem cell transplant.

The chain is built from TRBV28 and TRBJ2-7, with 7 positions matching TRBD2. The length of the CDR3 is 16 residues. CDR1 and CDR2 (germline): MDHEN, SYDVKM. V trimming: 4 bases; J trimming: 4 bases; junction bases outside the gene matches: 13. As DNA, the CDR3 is TGTGCCAGCAGTTCCCTAGCGGCGACGTGGAGGTACGAGCAGTACTTC. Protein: CASSSLAATWRYEQYF. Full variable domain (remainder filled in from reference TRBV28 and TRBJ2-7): DVKVTQSSRYLVKRTGEKVFLECVQDMDHENMFWYRQDPGLGLRLIYFSYDVKMKEKGDIPEGYSVSREKKERFSLILESASTNQTSMYLCASSSLAATWRYEQYFGPGTRLTVT.

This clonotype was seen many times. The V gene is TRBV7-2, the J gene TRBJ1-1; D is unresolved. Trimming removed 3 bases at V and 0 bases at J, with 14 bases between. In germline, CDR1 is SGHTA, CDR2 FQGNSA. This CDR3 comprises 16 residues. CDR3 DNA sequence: TGTGCCAGCAGCTTTTCGTACGGTGCCATGAACACTGAAGCTTTCTTT. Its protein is CASSFSYGAMNTEAFF. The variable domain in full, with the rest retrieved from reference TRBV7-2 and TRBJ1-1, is GAGVSQSPSNKVTEKGKDVELRCDPISGHTALYWYRQSLGQGLEFLIYFQGNSAPDKSGLPSDRFSAERTGGSVSTLTIQRTQQEDSAVYLCASSFSYGAMNTEAFFGQGTRLTVV.

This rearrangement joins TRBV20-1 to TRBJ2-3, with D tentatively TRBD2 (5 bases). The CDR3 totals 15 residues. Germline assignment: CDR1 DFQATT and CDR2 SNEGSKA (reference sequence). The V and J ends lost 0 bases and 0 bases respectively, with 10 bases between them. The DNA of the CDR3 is TGCAGTGCTAGAGATTTGAGGGAAAGCACAGATACGCAGTATTTT. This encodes CSARDLRESTDTQYF.

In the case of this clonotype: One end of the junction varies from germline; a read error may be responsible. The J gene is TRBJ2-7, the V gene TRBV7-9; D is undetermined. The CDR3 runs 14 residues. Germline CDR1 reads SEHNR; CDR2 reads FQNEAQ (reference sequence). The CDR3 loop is CAAIGERGVTEQHF. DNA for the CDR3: TGTGCCGCAATAGGAGAACGAGGAGTCACCGAGCAGCACTTC.

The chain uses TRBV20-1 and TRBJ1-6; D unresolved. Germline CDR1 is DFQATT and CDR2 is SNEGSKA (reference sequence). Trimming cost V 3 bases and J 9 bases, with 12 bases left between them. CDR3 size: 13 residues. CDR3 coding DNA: TGCAGTGCTAGCCCCGACCACCTTTCACCCCTCCACTTT. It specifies CSASPDHLSPLHF.

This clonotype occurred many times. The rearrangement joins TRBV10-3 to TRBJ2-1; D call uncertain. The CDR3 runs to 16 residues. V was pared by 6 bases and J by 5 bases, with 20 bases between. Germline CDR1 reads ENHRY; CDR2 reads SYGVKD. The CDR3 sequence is CAIRVWVGRLHNEQFF. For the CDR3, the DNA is TGTGCCATCAGGGTCTGGGTAGGCCGACTTCACAATGAGCAGTTCTTC.

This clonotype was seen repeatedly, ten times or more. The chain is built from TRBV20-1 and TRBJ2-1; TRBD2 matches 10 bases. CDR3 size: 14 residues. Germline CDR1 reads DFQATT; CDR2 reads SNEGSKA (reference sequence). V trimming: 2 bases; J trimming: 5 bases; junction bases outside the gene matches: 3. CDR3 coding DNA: TGCAGTGCTAGACCCGGGACTAGCGACAATGAGCAGTTCTTC. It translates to CSARPGTSDNEQFF.

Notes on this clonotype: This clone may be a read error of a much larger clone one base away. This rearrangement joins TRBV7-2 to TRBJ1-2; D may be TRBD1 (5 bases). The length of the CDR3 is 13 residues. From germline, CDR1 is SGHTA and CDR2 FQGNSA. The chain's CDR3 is CASSLGPDYGDTF. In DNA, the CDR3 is TGTGCCAGCAGTCTGGGGCCGGACTATGGCGACACCTTC.

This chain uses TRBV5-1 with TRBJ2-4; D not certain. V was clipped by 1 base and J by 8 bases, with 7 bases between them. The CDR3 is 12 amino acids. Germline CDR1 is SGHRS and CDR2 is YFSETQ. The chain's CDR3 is CASSLHTHIQYF. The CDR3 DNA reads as TGCGCCAGCAGCTTGCATACACACATTCAGTACTTC. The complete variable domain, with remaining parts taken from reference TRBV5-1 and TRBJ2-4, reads KAGVTQTPRYLIKTRGQQVTLSCSPISGHRSVSWYQQTPGQGLQFLFEYFSETQRNKGNFPGRFSGRQFSNSRSEMNVSTLELGDSALYLCASSLHTHIQYFGAGTRLSVL.

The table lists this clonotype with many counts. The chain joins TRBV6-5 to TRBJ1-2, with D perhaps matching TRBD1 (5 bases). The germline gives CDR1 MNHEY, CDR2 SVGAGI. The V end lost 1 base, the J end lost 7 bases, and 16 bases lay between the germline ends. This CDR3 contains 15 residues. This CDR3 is CASSYLVAGRRGYTF. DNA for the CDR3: TGTGCCAGCAGTTACTTGGTGGCAGGGCGGCGTGGCTACACCTTC.

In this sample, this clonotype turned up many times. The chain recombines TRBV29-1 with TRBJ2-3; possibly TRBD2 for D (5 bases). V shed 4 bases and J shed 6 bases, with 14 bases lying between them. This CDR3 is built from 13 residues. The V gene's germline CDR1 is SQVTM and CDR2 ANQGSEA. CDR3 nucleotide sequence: TGCAGCGTTGTAGGGTACGCGGGCGATACGCAGTATTTT. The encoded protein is CSVVGYAGDTQYF.

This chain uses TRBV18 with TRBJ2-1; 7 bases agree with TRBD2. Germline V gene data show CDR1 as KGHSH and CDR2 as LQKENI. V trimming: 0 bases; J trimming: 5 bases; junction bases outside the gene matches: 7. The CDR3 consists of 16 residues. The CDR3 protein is CASSPPLLAAHNEQFF. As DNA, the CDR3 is TGTGCCAGCTCACCACCGCTTCTAGCGGCGCACAATGAGCAGTTCTTC.

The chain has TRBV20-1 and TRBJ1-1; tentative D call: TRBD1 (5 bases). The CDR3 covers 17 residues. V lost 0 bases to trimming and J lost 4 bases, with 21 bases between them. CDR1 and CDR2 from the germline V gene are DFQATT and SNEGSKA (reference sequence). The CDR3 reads CSARDGTGFSASTEAFF. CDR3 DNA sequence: TGCAGTGCTAGAGATGGGACGGGGTTTTCCGCCAGCACTGAAGCTTTCTTT.

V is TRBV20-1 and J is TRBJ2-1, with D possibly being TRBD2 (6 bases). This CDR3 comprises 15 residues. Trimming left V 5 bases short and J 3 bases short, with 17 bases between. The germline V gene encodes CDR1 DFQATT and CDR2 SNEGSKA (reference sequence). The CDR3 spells CSAPSGTPFYNEQFF. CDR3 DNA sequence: TGCAGTGCTCCCTCCGGGACTCCTTTCTACAATGAGCAGTTCTTC.

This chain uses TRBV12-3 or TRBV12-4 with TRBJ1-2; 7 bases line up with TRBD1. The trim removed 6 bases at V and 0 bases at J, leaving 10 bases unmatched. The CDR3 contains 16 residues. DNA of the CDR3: TGTGCCAGCAGCCCTCTGTGGGACAGAGCTAACTATGGCTACACCTTC. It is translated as CASSPLWDRANYGYTF.

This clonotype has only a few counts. CDR3 residues: CSASIRATGELFF. The CDR3 nucleotides read TGCAGTGCTTCAATCCGGGCCACCGGGGAGCTGTTTTTT. The chain links TRBV20-1 to TRBJ2-2; D uncertain. The CDR3 has 13 amino acids. Trimming cost V 5 bases and J 4 bases, with 11 bases left between them. Germline loops: CDR1 DFQATT, CDR2 SNEGSKA (reference sequence).

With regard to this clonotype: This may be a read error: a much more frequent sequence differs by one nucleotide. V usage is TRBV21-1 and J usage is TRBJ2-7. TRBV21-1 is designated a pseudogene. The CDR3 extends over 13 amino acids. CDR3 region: CASNNPYSYEQYF. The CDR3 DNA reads TGTGCCAGCAACAACCCTTACTCCTACGAGCAGTACTTC.

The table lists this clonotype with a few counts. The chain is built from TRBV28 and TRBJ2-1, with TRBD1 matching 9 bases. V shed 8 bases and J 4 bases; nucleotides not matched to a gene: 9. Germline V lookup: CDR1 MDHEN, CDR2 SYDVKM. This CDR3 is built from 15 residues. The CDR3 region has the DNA TGTGCCAGCGAGGGTGGGGACAGGGCATACAATGAGCAGTTCTTC. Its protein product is CASEGGDRAYNEQFF.

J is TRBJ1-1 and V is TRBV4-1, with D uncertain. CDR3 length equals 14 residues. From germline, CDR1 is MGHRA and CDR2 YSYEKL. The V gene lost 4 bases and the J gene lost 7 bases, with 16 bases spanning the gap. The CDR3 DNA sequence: TGCGCCAGCAGCCCCCCAGGCGGTTTGGGTGAAGCTTTCTTT. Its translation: CASSPPGGLGEAFF.

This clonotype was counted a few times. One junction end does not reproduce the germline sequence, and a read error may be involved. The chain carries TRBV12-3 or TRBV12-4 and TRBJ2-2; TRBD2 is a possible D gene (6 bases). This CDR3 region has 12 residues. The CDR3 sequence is CASSPPGGELVF. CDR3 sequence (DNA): TGTGCCAGCAGTCCCCCGGGCGGGGAGCTGGTTTTT.

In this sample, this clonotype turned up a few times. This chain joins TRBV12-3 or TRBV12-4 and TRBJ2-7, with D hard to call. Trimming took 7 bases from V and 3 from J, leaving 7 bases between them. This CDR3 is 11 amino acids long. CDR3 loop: CASNGGYEQYF. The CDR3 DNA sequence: TGTGCCAGCAATGGTGGCTACGAGCAGTACTTC.

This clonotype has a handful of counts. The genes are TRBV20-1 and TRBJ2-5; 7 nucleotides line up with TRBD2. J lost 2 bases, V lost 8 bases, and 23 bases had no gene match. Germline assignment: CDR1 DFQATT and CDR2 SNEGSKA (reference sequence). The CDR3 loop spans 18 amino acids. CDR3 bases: TGCAGTCCTCTTCCCCTTTTTTTCCTAGCGGAGAGACAAGAGACCCAGTACTTC. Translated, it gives CSPLPLFFLAERQETQYF.

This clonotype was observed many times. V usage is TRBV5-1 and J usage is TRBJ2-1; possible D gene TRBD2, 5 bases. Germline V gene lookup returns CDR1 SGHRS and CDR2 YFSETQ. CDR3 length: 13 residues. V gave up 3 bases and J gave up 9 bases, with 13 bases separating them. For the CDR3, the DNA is TGCGCCAGCAGCTCGGACTTGTCGGGTGAGCAGTTCTTC. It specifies CASSSDLSGEQFF.

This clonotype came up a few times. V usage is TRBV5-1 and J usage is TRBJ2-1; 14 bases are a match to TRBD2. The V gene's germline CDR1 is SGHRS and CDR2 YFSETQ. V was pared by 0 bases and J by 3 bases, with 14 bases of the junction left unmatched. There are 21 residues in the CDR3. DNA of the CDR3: TGCGCCAGCAGCTTGGGGATCTCAGGACTAGCGGGAGGTTTAATCTACAATGAGCAGTTCTTC. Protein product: CASSLGISGLAGGLIYNEQFF. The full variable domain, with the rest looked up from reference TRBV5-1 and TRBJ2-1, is KAGVTQTPRYLIKTRGQQVTLSCSPISGHRSVSWYQQTPGQGLQFLFEYFSETQRNKGNFPGRFSGRQFSNSRSEMNVSTLELGDSALYLCASSLGISGLAGGLIYNEQFFGPGTRLTVL.

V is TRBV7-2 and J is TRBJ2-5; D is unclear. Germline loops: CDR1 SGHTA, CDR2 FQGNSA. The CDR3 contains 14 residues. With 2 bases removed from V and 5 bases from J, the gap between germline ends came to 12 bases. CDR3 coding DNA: TGTGCCAGCAGCTTATCCATGTCCCGGGAGACCCAGTACTTC. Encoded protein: CASSLSMSRETQYF.

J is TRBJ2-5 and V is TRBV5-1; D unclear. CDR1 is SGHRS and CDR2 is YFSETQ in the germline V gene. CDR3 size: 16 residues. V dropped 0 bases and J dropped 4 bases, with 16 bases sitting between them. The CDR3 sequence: CASSLEPNGYGETQYF. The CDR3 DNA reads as TGCGCCAGCAGCTTGGAACCCAACGGTTATGGAGAGACCCAGTACTTC.

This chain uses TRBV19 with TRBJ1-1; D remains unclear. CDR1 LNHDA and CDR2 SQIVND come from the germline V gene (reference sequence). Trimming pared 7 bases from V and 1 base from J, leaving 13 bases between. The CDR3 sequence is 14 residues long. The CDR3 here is CASTYSHGNTEAFF. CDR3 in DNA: TGTGCCAGTACCTACTCCCACGGGAACACTGAAGCTTTCTTT.

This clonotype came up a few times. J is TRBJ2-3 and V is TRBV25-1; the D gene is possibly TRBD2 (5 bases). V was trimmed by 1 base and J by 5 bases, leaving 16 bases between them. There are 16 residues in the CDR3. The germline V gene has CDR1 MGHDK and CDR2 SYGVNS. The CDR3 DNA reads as TGTGCCAGCAGTGAATCTCTCATGGTGGCGGGAGATACGCAGTATTTT. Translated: CASSESLMVAGDTQYF.

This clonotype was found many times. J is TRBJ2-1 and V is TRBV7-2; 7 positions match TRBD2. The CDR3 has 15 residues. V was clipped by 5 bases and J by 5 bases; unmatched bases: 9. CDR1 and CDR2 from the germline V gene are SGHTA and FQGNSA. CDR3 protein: CASSLSSGNNNEQFF. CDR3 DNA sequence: TGTGCCAGCAGCCTCTCCAGCGGGAATAACAATGAGCAGTTCTTC.